A selection of T cell receptor beta chains follows, all from one sample in a study of vaccination and CD4 T cells after COVID-19. TCRdb re-analysed the PCR reads in MiXCR, keeping a single row per CDR3 protein. Here the sample spans about 14,000 distinct CDR3 sequences, roughly 61% being singletons. These receptors have no identified antigens. Sequencing was done on a sample of CD4+ T cells from blood, cultured in vitro. All receptors come from a human donor who had recovered from COVID-19. Each CDR3 is given with its conserved first and last residue. The D gene is left open where the match is weak. Not all rows give a size; the values are once, few, many and, for expanded clones, a class.

>once|TRBJ2-2|TRBV7-2|NA
CASSLAGGGTNTGELFF
TGTGCCAGCAGCTTAGCGGGGGGGGGCACCAACACCGGGGAGCTGTTTTTT
>NA|TRBJ2-7|TRBV20-1|TRBD1
CSAQTGQGYYEQYF
TGCAGTGCTCAAACGGGACAGGGCTACTACGAGCAGTACTTC
>NA|TRBJ1-5|TRBV20-1|TRBD1
CSATAGTGYQPQHF
TGCAGTGCTACCGCCGGGACAGGTTATCAGCCCCAGCATTTT
>NA|TRBJ2-7|TRBV6-2/TRBV6-3|NA
CASSYGGDSSYEQYF
TGTGCCAGCAGTTACGGAGGGGACAGCTCCTACGAGCAGTACTTC
>NA|TRBJ2-3|TRBV7-8|NA
CASSLILPESTDTQYF
TGTGCCAGCAGCTTAATCTTGCCGGAAAGCACAGATACGCAGTATTTT
>NA|TRBJ1-2|TRBV7-8|NA
CASSLGRVSNYGYTF
TGTGCCAGCAGCTTAGGTCGGGTCTCTAACTATGGCTACACCTTC
>NA|TRBJ1-5|TRBV19|NA
CASSIDARYSNQPQHF
TGTGCCAGTAGTATAGACGCGAGATATAGCAATCAGCCCCAGCATTTT
>NA|TRBJ1-2|TRBV7-2|NA
CASSLARVVDGYTF
TGTGCCAGCAGCTTAGCCAGGGTGGTCGATGGCTACACCTTC
>few|TRBJ2-3|TRBV20-1|TRBD2
CSAREVASGSVDTQYF
TGCAGTGCTAGAGAAGTGGCTAGCGGGAGCGTAGATACGCAGTATTTT
>NA|TRBJ1-2|TRBV20-1|NA
CSAKSGSYGYTF
TGCAGTGCAAAGTCAGGGAGCTATGGCTACACCTTC
>NA|TRBJ1-3|TRBV20-1|NA
CSARQQGTTGNTIYF
TGCAGTGCTAGACAACAGGGAACAACTGGAAACACCATATATTTT
>NA|TRBJ1-1|TRBV19|NA
CASTFWTEAFF
TGTGCCAGTACTTTCTGGACTGAAGCTTTCTTT
>once|TRBJ2-1|TRBV7-7|NA
CASSLNAYRHNEQFF
TGTGCCAGCAGCTTAAATGCGTACAGACACAATGAGCAGTTCTTC
>once|TRBJ1-5|TRBV2|NA
CASSVKGNQPQHF
TGTGCCAGCAGTGTAAAGGGGAATCAGCCCCAGCATTTT
>NA|TRBJ1-3|TRBV20-1|NA
CSVRSGRGGNTIYF
TGCAGTGTGAGATCGGGCCGGGGTGGAAACACCATATATTTT
>NA|TRBJ2-6|TRBV28|NA
CASSSVAANVLTF
TGTGCCAGCAGTTCCGTTGCGGCCAACGTCCTGACTTTC
>few|TRBJ1-1|TRBV19|NA
CASSPRSGMNTEAFF
TGTGCCAGTAGTCCCCGATCAGGAATGAACACTGAAGCTTTCTTT
>NA|TRBJ1-6|TRBV28|NA
CASSLRQGRSPLHF
TGTGCCAGCAGTTTAAGGCAGGGGAGGTCACCCCTCCACTTT
>NA|TRBJ2-5|TRBV30|TRBD2
CAWSALLPSSGGTGTQYF
TGTGCCTGGAGTGCTCTTCTGCCGTCTAGCGGGGGGACAGGGACCCAGTACTTC
>NA|TRBJ1-2|TRBV20-1|NA
CSALRDPTNYGYTF
TGCAGTGCCCTTAGGGACCCAACGAACTATGGCTACACCTTC
>NA|TRBJ1-6|TRBV6-1|NA
CASTTTGLLTNNSPLHF
TGTGCCAGCACCACGACGGGACTGCTCACAAATAATTCACCCCTCCACTTT
>NA|TRBJ2-7|TRBV11-2|TRBD2
CASSSPAGGGFYEQYF
TGTGCCAGCAGCTCCCCGGCGGGGGGAGGCTTCTACGAGCAGTACTTC
>NA|TRBJ2-7|TRBV11-2|NA
CASSLVSAYEQYF
TGTGCCAGCAGCTTGGTATCAGCCTACGAGCAGTACTTC
>NA|TRBJ1-1|TRBV24-1|TRBD1
CATFDRECFTEAFF
TGTGCCACATTCGACAGGGAATGTTTCACTGAAGCTTTCTTT
>NA|TRBJ2-5|TRBV9|TRBD1
CASSGGQLYQETQYF
TGTGCCAGCAGCGGGGGACAGCTATACCAAGAGACCCAGTACTTC
>NA|TRBJ2-5|TRBV6-5|NA
CASSYSGGAGETQYF
TGTGCCAGCAGTTACTCGGGGGGGGCCGGCGAGACCCAGTACTTC
>NA|TRBJ1-6|TRBV11-3|TRBD1
CASSLDLGQGKNSPLHF
TGTGCCAGCAGCTTAGATCTTGGACAGGGAAAGAATTCACCCCTCCACTTT
>NA|TRBJ1-5|TRBV20-1|NA
CSASRSPQPQHF
TGCAGTGCTAGTAGGTCGCCTCAGCCCCAGCATTTT
>few|TRBJ2-5|TRBV11-3|NA
CASSSPWGKGEIQETQYF
TGTGCCAGCAGCTCCCCGTGGGGTAAGGGGGAGATCCAAGAGACCCAGTACTTC
>NA|TRBJ2-7|TRBV7-2|TRBD1
CASSLGGGTGAYEQYF
TGTGCCAGCAGCTTAGGAGGTGGGACAGGGGCTTACGAGCAGTACTTC
>NA|TRBJ1-1|TRBV19|NA
CASSMTATTEAFF
TGTGCCAGTAGTATGACAGCCACCACTGAAGCTTTCTTT
>NA|TRBJ1-1|TRBV7-3|TRBD1
CASSFQGDTEAFF
TGTGCCAGCAGCTTCCAGGGGGACACTGAAGCTTTCTTT
>NA|TRBJ2-1|TRBV7-2|NA
CASSFLAGLTYNEQFF
TGTGCCAGCAGCTTCTTGGCGGGACTCACCTACAATGAGCAGTTCTTC
>NA|TRBJ1-2|TRBV19|TRBD1
CASSIESTGGSTGYTF
TGTGCCAGTAGTATAGAGTCGACAGGGGGCTCAACTGGCTACACCTTC
>NA|TRBJ1-6|TRBV28|TRBD1
CASSPPRGRGYYNSPLHF
TGTGCCAGCAGTCCGCCCCGGGGCAGGGGGTACTATAATTCACCCCTCCACTTT
>few|TRBJ1-1|TRBV20-1|TRBD1
CSARDPSGQGVNTEAFF
TGCAGTGCTAGAGATCCCTCGGGACAGGGGGTGAACACTGAAGCTTTCTTT
>NA|TRBJ2-2|TRBV28|NA
CASELTLNTGELFF
TGTGCCAGCGAATTGACCCTGAACACCGGGGAGCTGTTTTTT
>few|TRBJ1-2|TRBV6-2/TRBV6-3|TRBD1
CASRAGTDKSNYGYTF
TGTGCCAGCAGAGCCGGGACAGATAAATCTAACTATGGCTACACCTTC
>NA|TRBJ2-3|TRBV19|TRBD2
CASSTSGGIDTQYF
TGTGCCAGTAGTACTAGCGGGGGTATAGATACGCAGTATTTT
>NA|TRBJ2-3|TRBV11-2|NA
CASSLGLAKGTDTQYF
TGTGCCAGCAGCTTAGGGCTAGCGAAAGGCACAGATACGCAGTATTTT
>NA|TRBJ1-3|TRBV20-1|TRBD1
CSATGGPGNTIYF
TGCAGTGCTACAGGGGGCCCTGGAAACACCATATATTTT
>once|TRBJ2-7|TRBV6-1|TRBD2
CAGSPGLTSGSYEQYF
TGTGCCGGCAGCCCAGGTTTGACTAGCGGATCCTACGAGCAGTACTTC
>few|TRBJ2-3|TRBV25-1|TRBD2
CASSEPAGLPTDTQYF
TGTGCCAGCAGTGAACCAGCGGGACTGCCCACAGATACGCAGTATTTT
>NA|TRBJ2-7|TRBV6-1|NA
CASSKRQVSYEQYF
TGTGCCAGCTCTAAGCGGCAGGTATCCTACGAGCAGTACTTC
>few|TRBJ2-5|TRBV20-1|NA
CSASRQVKETQYF
TGCAGTGCTAGTCGACAGGTTAAAGAGACCCAGTACTTC
>NA|TRBJ1-1|TRBV27|NA
CASSKLTGITEAFF
TGTGCCAGCAGTAAACTTACAGGGATTACTGAAGCTTTCTTT
>NA|TRBJ1-2|TRBV12-3/TRBV12-4|NA
CASSWGSGDTNYGYTF
TGTGCCAGCAGTTGGGGCAGTGGAGACACTAACTATGGCTACACCTTC
>NA|TRBJ2-7|TRBV7-6|NA
CASSYRTARVHEQYF
TGTGCCAGCAGCTATCGGACGGCACGAGTCCACGAGCAGTACTTC
>once|TRBJ2-5|TRBV6-2/TRBV6-3|TRBD2
CASRQPGTSGLGTQYF
TGTGCCAGCAGACAACCCGGGACTAGCGGTCTCGGGACCCAGTACTTC
>few|TRBJ2-7|TRBV6-1|NA
CASGQQSYEQYF
TGTGCCAGCGGACAGCAATCCTACGAGCAGTACTTC
>NA|TRBJ1-5|TRBV11-3|NA
CASSFGPKVYSNQPQHF
TGTGCCAGCAGCTTTGGGCCTAAGGTATATAGCAATCAGCCCCAGCATTTT
>once|TRBJ1-5|TRBV2|NA
CASSRDSPNQPQHF
TGTGCCAGCAGTCGTGACAGTCCCAATCAGCCCCAGCATTTT
>once|TRBJ1-6|TRBV6-2/TRBV6-3|NA
CASRPTVRSPLHF
TGTGCCAGCAGGCCGACAGTACGATCACCCCTCCACTTT